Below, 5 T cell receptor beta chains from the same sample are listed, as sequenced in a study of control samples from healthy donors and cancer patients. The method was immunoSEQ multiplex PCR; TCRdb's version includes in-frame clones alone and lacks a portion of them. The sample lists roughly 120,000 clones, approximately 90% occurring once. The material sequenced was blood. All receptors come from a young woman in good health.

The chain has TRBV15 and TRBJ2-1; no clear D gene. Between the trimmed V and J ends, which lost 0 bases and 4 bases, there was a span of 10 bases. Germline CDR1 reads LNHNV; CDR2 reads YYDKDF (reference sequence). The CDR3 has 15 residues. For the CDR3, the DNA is TGTGCCACCAGCAGAGATCCGGGCAGGTACAATGAGCAGTTCTTC. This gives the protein CATSRDPGRYNEQFF.

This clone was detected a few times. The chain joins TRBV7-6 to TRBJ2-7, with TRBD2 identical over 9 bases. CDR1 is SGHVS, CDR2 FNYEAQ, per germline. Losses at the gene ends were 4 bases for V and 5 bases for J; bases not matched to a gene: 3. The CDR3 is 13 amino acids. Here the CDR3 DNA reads TGTGCCAGCAGCTCTAGCGGGACCGACGAGCAGTACTTC. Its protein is CASSSSGTDEQYF.

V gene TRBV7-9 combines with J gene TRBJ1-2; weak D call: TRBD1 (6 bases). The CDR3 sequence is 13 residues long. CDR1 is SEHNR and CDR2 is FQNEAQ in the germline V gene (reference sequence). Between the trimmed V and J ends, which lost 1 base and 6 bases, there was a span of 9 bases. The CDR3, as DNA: TGTGCCAGCAGCTTAGTACAGGGTGATGGCTACACCTTC. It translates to CASSLVQGDGYTF.

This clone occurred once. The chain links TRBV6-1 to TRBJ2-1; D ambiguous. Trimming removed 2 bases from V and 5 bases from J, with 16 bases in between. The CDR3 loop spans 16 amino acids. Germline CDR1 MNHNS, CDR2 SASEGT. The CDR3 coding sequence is TGTGCCAGCAGTGAAAGGTCCCCCCGGACCCACAATGAGCAGTTCTTC. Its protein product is CASSERSPRTHNEQFF.

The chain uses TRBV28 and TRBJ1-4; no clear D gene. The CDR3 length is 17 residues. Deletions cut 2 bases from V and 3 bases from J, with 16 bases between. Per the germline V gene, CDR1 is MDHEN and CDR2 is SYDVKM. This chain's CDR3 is CASSLAAVSSANEKLFF. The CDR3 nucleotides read TGTGCCAGCAGTTTAGCCGCGGTATCATCAGCTAATGAAAAACTGTTTTTT.